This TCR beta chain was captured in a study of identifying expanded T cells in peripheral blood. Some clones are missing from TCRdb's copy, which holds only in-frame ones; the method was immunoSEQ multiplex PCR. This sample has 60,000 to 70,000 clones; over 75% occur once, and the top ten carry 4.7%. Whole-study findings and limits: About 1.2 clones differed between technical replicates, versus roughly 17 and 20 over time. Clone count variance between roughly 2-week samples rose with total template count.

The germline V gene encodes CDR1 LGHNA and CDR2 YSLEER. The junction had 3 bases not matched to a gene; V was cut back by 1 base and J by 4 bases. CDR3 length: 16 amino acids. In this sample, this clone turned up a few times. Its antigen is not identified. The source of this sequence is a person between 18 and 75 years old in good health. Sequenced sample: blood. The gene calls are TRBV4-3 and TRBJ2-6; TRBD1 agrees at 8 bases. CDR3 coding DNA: TGCGCCAGCAGCCAAGGGACAGGGTCCGGGGCCAACGTCCTGACTTTC. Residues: CASSQGTGSGANVLTF.